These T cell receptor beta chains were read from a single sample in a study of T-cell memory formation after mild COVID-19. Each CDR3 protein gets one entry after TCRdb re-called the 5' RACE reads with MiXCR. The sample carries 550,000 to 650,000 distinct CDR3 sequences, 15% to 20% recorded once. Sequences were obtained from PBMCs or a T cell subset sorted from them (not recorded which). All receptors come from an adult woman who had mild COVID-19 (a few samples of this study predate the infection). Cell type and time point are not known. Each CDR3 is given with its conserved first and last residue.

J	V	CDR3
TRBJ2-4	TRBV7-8	CASSLGGSWVQYF
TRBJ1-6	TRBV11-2	CASSPRGGGINNSPLHF
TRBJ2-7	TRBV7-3	CASSPTRTSGSYEQYF
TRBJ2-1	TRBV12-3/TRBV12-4	CASSYTDLLNEQFF
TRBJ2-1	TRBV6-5	CASSYSKGWGSYNEQFF
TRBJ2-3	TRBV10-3	CAISESTGMAGDTQYF
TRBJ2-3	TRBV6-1	CASRNIQGYSVTDTQYF
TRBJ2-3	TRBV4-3	CASSQDWAGGDTQYF
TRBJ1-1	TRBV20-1	CSARDPPSSEAFF
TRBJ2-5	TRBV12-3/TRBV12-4	CASSFAGGIQETQYF
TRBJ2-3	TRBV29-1	CSVEDLGGPKAQYF
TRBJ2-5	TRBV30	CAWSVVWGLAETQYF
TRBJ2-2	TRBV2	CASSDGKYSSGELFF